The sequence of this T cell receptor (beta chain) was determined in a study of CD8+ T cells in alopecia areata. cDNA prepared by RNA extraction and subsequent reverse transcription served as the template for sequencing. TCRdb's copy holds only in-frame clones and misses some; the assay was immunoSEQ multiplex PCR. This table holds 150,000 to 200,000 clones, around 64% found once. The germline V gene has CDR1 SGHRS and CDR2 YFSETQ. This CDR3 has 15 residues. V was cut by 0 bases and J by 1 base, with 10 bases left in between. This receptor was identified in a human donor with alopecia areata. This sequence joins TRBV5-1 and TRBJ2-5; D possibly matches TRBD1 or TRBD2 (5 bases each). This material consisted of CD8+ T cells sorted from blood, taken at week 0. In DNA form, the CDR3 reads TGCGCCAGCAGCTTGGCCGGGGCACTCCAAGAGACCCAGTACTTC. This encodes CASSLAGALQETQYF.